The text below deals with one T cell receptor (beta chain). Antigen specificity is unknown. Germline assignment: CDR1 SGHNT and CDR2 YYREEE (reference sequence). This CDR3 is 14 amino acids long. The trim removed 4 bases at V and 3 bases at J, leaving 6 bases unmatched. The data stem from a study of T cells in localized non-small cell lung cancer. Sequenced by immunoSEQ multiplex PCR; TCRdb stores in-frame clones only, minus some. The sample yields 20,000 to 25,000 clones, 75% to 90% seen once. General study points: Longer overall survival was linked to higher blood T cell density.

The sample was peripheral blood, taken before any cancer treatment. This receptor was obtained from a female donor of 60 years or more with stage I lung adenocarcinoma. The chain joins TRBV5-4 to TRBJ2-7, with TRBD1 matching 8 bases. CDR3 sequence reads: CASSPGTGHYEQYF. The DNA for the CDR3 is TGTGCCAGCAGCCCCGGGACAGGACACTACGAGCAGTACTTC.